One T cell receptor (beta chain) is described in this entry. The antigen is not known. V was trimmed by 3 bases and J by 1 base, leaving 7 bases between them. Per the germline V gene, CDR1 is LNHDA and CDR2 is SQIVND (reference sequence). The CDR3 has 14 residues. This sample is drawn from a study of cytotoxic CD8 clonotypes in ibrutinib-treated CLL. At the level of the study: Outcomes included around 24 partial and 2 complete responses; after median 68 months, roughly 14 stayed remitted and around 12 progressed. Study results and limitations: Clonality (at baseline) was higher than in age-matched healthy donors and tracked circulating CD8+ T-cell counts.

Clones were read by immunoSEQ multiplex PCR, and TCRdb kept only the in-frame ones, dropping some. Here the sample spans 43,000 or so clones, approximately 65% being singletons. V gene TRBV19 combines with J gene TRBJ1-5, with D uncertain. The TCR originated in a human donor with chronic lymphocytic leukemia. The sample consisted of PBMCs, taken after 24 months of ibrutinib treatment. For the CDR3, the DNA is TGTGCCAGTAGTATTTGGCAGAGCAATCAGCCCCAGCATTTT. This encodes CASSIWQSNQPQHF.